A single sample gave rise to the 14 T cell receptor beta chains below, sequenced in a study of blood T cell repertoires in COVID-19. The protocol was immunoSEQ multiplex PCR, while the TCRdb copy is restricted to in-frame clones and leaves out a portion. The sample has around 310,000 clones; 75% to 95% are singletons. What was sequenced was peripheral blood. The receptors were sampled from a woman in her thirties with COVID-19, enrolled during active disease.

The chain uses TRBV11-3 and TRBJ2-3; D gene unclear. The length of the CDR3 is 14 residues. CDR1 and CDR2 (germline): SGHNT, YENEEA. The V end was cut by 5 bases, the J end by 4 bases, with 13 bases between. CDR3 region: CASSLNPLADTQYF. The CDR3 DNA reads TGTGCCAGCAGCCTAAACCCTTTGGCAGATACGCAGTATTTT.

The V and J genes are TRBV5-6 and TRBJ2-3; D may be TRBD2 (5 bases). Germline-derived CDR1 and CDR2 are SGHDT and YYEEEE. V gave up 0 bases and J gave up 0 bases, with 11 bases separating them. The CDR3 is 16 residues long. CDR3 sequence: CASSLGAGTSTDTQYF. Here the CDR3 DNA reads TGTGCCAGCAGCTTGGGGGCGGGCACTAGCACAGATACGCAGTATTTT.

This clone was counted a single time. V gene TRBV4-1 combines with J gene TRBJ1-5; tentative D call: TRBD1 (5 bases). Germline V lookup: CDR1 MGHRA, CDR2 YSYEKL. Trimming left V 0 bases short and J 7 bases short, with 10 bases between. The CDR3 covers 14 residues. The CDR3 bases are TGCGCCAGCAGCCAAGAGGGGCAGGGACAGCCCCAGCATTTT. Translating it yields CASSQEGQGQPQHF.

The chain recombines TRBV9 with TRBJ2-2; no firm D call. There are 14 residues in the CDR3. Trimming removed 3 bases from V and 0 bases from J, with 6 bases in between. Per the germline V gene, CDR1 is SGDLS and CDR2 is YYNGEE. CDR3 protein: CASSASANTGELFF. In DNA form, the CDR3 reads TGTGCCAGCAGCGCCTCAGCGAACACCGGGGAGCTGTTTTTT.

The chain couples TRBV6-5 to TRBJ1-5, with a tentative D call TRBD1 (6 bases). CDR1 and CDR2 from the germline V gene are MNHEY and SVGAGI. The CDR3 totals 15 residues. The V and J ends lost 6 bases and 8 bases respectively, with 20 bases between them. The CDR3 protein is CASSPTRGGVEPQHF. Here the CDR3 DNA reads TGTGCCAGCAGCCCGACAAGGGGGGGCGTGGAGCCCCAGCATTTT.

The gene calls are TRBV11-2 and TRBJ2-7, with 10 bases matching TRBD2. The CDR3 is 17 amino acids. V lost 3 bases and J lost 4; bases outside the gene matches: 12. CDR1 is SGHAT, CDR2 FQNNGV, per germline. DNA for the CDR3: TGTGCCAGCAGCTTCTTGCTAGCGGGAGATGATAGGTACGAGCAGTACTTC. Encoded protein: CASSFLLAGDDRYEQYF.

The chain couples TRBV4-1 to TRBJ1-5; TRBD1 matches at 7 bases. V shed 0 bases, J shed 0 bases, and the junction held 5 bases outside the gene matches. The CDR3 has 17 amino acids. Germline V gene lookup returns CDR1 MGHRA and CDR2 YSYEKL. Here the CDR3 DNA reads TGCGCCAGCAGCCAAGAACCGAGACAGGGTAGCAATCAGCCCCAGCATTTT. This encodes CASSQEPRQGSNQPQHF.

This chain joins TRBV5-4 and TRBJ2-2; 8 positions agree with TRBD1. Germline V gene sequence: CDR1 SGHNT, CDR2 YYREEE (reference sequence). The J segment lost 6 bases and the V segment lost 0 bases, leaving 7 bases of the junction unmatched. The CDR3 has 16 amino acids. CDR3 in DNA: TGTGCCAGCAGCTTGGCCGGACAGGGCCTCCCCGGGGAGCTGTTTTTT. It translates to CASSLAGQGLPGELFF.

This clone was detected once. This chain connects TRBV6-1 to TRBJ1-1; D remains ambiguous. Deletions cut 2 bases from V and 2 bases from J, with 12 bases between. The CDR3 has 15 residues. Germline V gene data show CDR1 as MNHNS and CDR2 as SASEGT. CDR3 in amino acids: CASSEMGSLNTEAFF. Here the CDR3 DNA reads TGTGCCAGCAGTGAAATGGGCAGCCTCAACACTGAAGCTTTCTTT.

The chain combines TRBV9 with TRBJ1-1; no reliable D call. From germline, CDR1 is SGDLS and CDR2 YYNGEE. CDR3 length equals 12 residues. V lost 3 bases to trimming and J lost 5 bases, with 8 bases between them. CDR3 loop: CASSAGGTEAFF. The CDR3 DNA reads as TGTGCCAGCAGCGCGGGCGGGACTGAAGCTTTCTTT.

The genes are TRBV4-2 and TRBJ1-1, with D hard to call. The length of the CDR3 is 10 residues. Deletions cut 8 bases from V and 2 bases from J, with 3 bases between. Germline assignment: CDR1 LGHNA and CDR2 YNFKEQ. In DNA form, the CDR3 reads TGTGCCAGCCTCAACACTGAAGCTTTCTTT. Protein sequence: CASLNTEAFF.

This clone is a singleton in its sample. V and J are TRBV29-1 and TRBJ2-1; D is undetermined. This CDR3 comprises 12 residues. The germline CDR1 and CDR2 sequences are SQVTM and ANQGSEA. V was shortened by 3 bases and J by 10 bases, with 13 bases between the two germline ends. CDR3: CSVDPERREQFF. CDR3 sequence (DNA): TGCAGCGTTGATCCGGAGCGCCGGGAGCAGTTCTTC.

The V call is TRBV5-8, the J call TRBJ2-5, with 7 bases aligning to TRBD1. Germline assignment: CDR1 SGHTS and CDR2 YDEGEE. Germline trimming cut 5 bases from V and 3 bases from J; bases unmatched to any gene: 10. The CDR3 loop spans 15 amino acids. Here the CDR3 reads CASSFGQAAEETQYF. CDR3 in DNA: TGTGCCAGCAGTTTTGGACAGGCAGCCGAAGAGACCCAGTACTTC.

The rearrangement links TRBV5-1 to TRBJ2-1; 7 bases agree with TRBD1. V trimming: 0 bases; J trimming: 6 bases; junction bases outside the gene matches: 6. Germline CDR1 and CDR2: SGHRS and YFSETQ. This CDR3 region has 15 residues. The CDR3 bases are TGCGCCAGCAGCTTGGGACAGGGCGTCTCCAATGAGCAGTTCTTC. The encoded protein is CASSLGQGVSNEQFF.